Shown below are 18 T cell receptor beta chains from a single sample sequenced in a study of shared clonotypes between healthy human individuals. Sequencing used immunoSEQ multiplex PCR; TCRdb keeps in-frame clones, though not all of them. There are around 2.1 million clones in the sample; 90% to 95% occur only once, and under 2% lies in the top ten. Positively selected for CCR7, the CD45RO-negative cells used as naive CD8 cells excluded terminally differentiated effector memory CD45RA+ cells. The specimen sequenced was naive CD8+ T cells from PBMCs. Receptor source: a man aged 18 to 30 in good health. Some clones in this sample may be carry-over from other donors' samples.

A note on this clone: One junction end does not reproduce the germline sequence, and a read error may be involved. This chain joins TRBV7-6 and TRBJ2-7; possibly TRBD1 or TRBD2 for D (5 bases each). The CDR3 extends over 16 amino acids. CDR1 SGHVS and CDR2 FNYEAQ come from the germline V gene. The CDR3 DNA is TGTGCCAGCAGCTTAGGGCCCCGGGACGTACTTTACGGGCAGTACTTC. Translation gives CASSLGPRDVLYGQYF.

The chain's CDR3 is CASSETVGGLAYEQYF. Written as DNA, the CDR3 is TGCGCCAGCAGCGAAACCGTGGGGGGGCTCGCCTACGAGCAGTACTTC. V and J are TRBV4-3 and TRBJ2-7; tentative D call: TRBD2 (7 bases). Germline-derived CDR1 and CDR2 are LGHNA and YSLEER. V dropped 5 bases and J dropped 2 bases, with 19 bases sitting between them. The CDR3 runs to 16 residues.

The rearrangement joins TRBV19 to TRBJ1-5, with D unclear. Germline V gene sequence: CDR1 LNHDA, CDR2 SQIVND (reference sequence). Trimming removed 7 bases at V and 4 bases at J, with 14 bases between. The CDR3 is 14 amino acids. The CDR3 region has the DNA TGTGCCAGTACTCCCACCGGTGTAAATCAGCCCCAGCATTTT. It translates to CASTPTGVNQPQHF.

This clone has a single count. The rearrangement joins TRBV7-3 to TRBJ1-2, with TRBD1 matching 7 bases. J gave up 7 bases and V 5 bases, and 7 bases lay outside the gene matches. The V gene's germline CDR1 is SGHTA and CDR2 FQGTGA. The CDR3 is made up of 13 amino acids. The CDR3 loop is CASSPGRGLGYTF. The DNA of the CDR3 is TGTGCCAGCAGCCCCGGGAGGGGGCTTGGCTACACCTTC.

The rearrangement links TRBV7-2 to TRBJ2-5, with 12 positions matching TRBD2. J gave up 0 bases and V 5 bases, and 10 bases lay outside the gene matches. This CDR3 contains 18 residues. Looked up from germline, CDR1 is SGHTA and CDR2 is FQGNSA. The CDR3 reads CASSPLTSGGFYQETQYF. The CDR3 DNA sequence: TGTGCCAGCAGCCCTCTTACTAGCGGGGGGTTTTACCAAGAGACCCAGTACTTC.

This clone was observed once. This rearrangement joins TRBV28 to TRBJ1-1; D possibly corresponds to TRBD1 (5 bases). The CDR3 has 15 amino acids. V shed 7 bases and J shed 2 bases, with 17 bases lying between them. CDR1 MDHEN and CDR2 SYDVKM come from the germline V gene. The CDR3 sequence: CASNQPRGVNTEAFF. In DNA form, the CDR3 reads TGTGCCAGCAACCAACCAAGGGGAGTTAACACTGAAGCTTTCTTT.

This clone was recorded only once. The chain joins TRBV6-1 to TRBJ1-2; TRBD1 agrees at 7 bases. The CDR3 sequence is 17 residues long. Germline-derived CDR1 and CDR2 are MNHNS and SASEGT. Unmatched junction bases numbered 14, after V lost 2 bases and J lost 5 bases. This CDR3 is CASSETLGVLGQYGYTF. The CDR3 nucleotides read TGTGCCAGCAGTGAAACGTTAGGGGTTTTGGGACAGTATGGCTACACCTTC.

This rearrangement joins TRBV9 to TRBJ1-4; 9 positions agree with TRBD1. V shed 3 bases, J shed 3 bases, and the junction held 15 bases outside the gene matches. Germline CDR1 is SGDLS and CDR2 is YYNGEE. This CDR3 region has 19 residues. The CDR3 sequence is CASSGGTGRLGEANEKLFF. CDR3 DNA sequence: TGTGCCAGCAGCGGCGGGACAGGGAGGCTCGGGGAAGCTAATGAAAAACTGTTTTTT. The full variable domain, with the rest looked up from reference TRBV9 and TRBJ1-4, is DSGVTQTPKHLITATGQRVTLRCSPRSGDLSVYWYQQSLDQGLQFLIQYYNGEERAKGNILERFSAQQFPDLHSELNLSSLELGDSALYFCASSGGTGRLGEANEKLFFGSGTQLSVL.

The chain carries TRBV27 and TRBJ2-7, with 8 bases identical to TRBD1. In germline, CDR1 is MNHEY, CDR2 SMNVEV (reference sequence). The CDR3 is made up of 16 amino acids. Germline trimming cut 8 bases from V and 4 bases from J; bases unmatched to any gene: 16. As DNA, the CDR3 is TGTGCCAGCGGCGTTCCCGACCTACAGGGGGTGTACGAGCAGTACTTC. It yields the protein CASGVPDLQGVYEQYF.

The chain is built from TRBV11-2 and TRBJ2-1; 10 bases align to TRBD2. CDR1 is SGHAT, CDR2 FQNNGV, per germline. V gave up 1 base and J gave up 6 bases; unmatched junction bases: 3. CDR3 length equals 15 residues. The CDR3 coding sequence is TGTGCCAGCAGCTTAGCTAGCGGGAGTGGCAATGAGCAGTTCTTC. This sequence encodes CASSLASGSGNEQFF.

The chain is built from TRBV28 and TRBJ1-2; D unclear. Between the trimmed V and J ends, which lost 3 bases and 4 bases, there was a span of 12 bases. The CDR3 covers 14 residues. Germline loops: CDR1 MDHEN, CDR2 SYDVKM. CDR3 in amino acids: CASSFGERAYGYTF. CDR3 nucleotides: TGTGCCAGCAGTTTCGGGGAGAGGGCCTATGGCTACACCTTC.

The rearrangement uses TRBV27 and TRBJ1-2; D unclear. CDR1 and CDR2 (germline): MNHEY, SMNVEV (reference sequence). Trimming shortened V by 0 bases and J by 5 bases, and 10 bases separated the two germline ends. The CDR3 spans 14 residues. The CDR3 bases are TGTGCCAGCAGTTTATCTCCCACTTATTATGGCTACACCTTC. As protein: CASSLSPTYYGYTF.

This chain connects TRBV5-5 to TRBJ1-5, with D uncertain. The CDR3 loop spans 13 amino acids. Germline CDR1 and CDR2: SGHKS and YYEKEE (reference sequence). The V gene lost 3 bases and the J gene lost 9 bases, with 13 bases spanning the gap. As DNA, the CDR3 is TGTGCCAGCAGCTCCCTGCCCCGGCCGCCCCAGCATTTT. Protein sequence: CASSSLPRPPQHF.

The J gene is TRBJ2-7, the V gene TRBV4-3, with 10 bases that match TRBD2. The CDR3 length is 20 residues. The germline CDR1 and CDR2 sequences are LGHNA and YSLEER. V lost 0 bases and J lost 4; bases outside the gene matches: 18. This CDR3 is CASSQDPPTSGFPSGYEQYF. CDR3 bases: TGCGCCAGCAGCCAAGACCCCCCGACTAGCGGGTTCCCCTCTGGGTACGAGCAGTACTTC.

CDR3 region: CSVEDPAYEQYF. Written as DNA, the CDR3 is TGCAGCGTTGAAGACCCCGCCTACGAGCAGTACTTC. This chain connects TRBV29-1 to TRBJ2-7; D is unclear. The CDR3 loop spans 12 amino acids. Germline V gene data show CDR1 as SQVTM and CDR2 as ANQGSEA. V lost 0 bases and J 2 bases, leaving 5 bases between the germline ends.

V gene TRBV7-3 combines with J gene TRBJ2-5; possibly TRBD1 or TRBD2 for D (5 bases each). The germline gives CDR1 SGHTA, CDR2 FQGTGA. The V and J ends lost 0 bases and 5 bases respectively, with 13 bases between them. This CDR3 contains 15 residues. The CDR3 here is CASSLTSSWGETQYF. As DNA, the CDR3 is TGTGCCAGCAGCTTAACTTCTAGCTGGGGGGAGACCCAGTACTTC.

The chain employs TRBV4-2 and TRBJ1-5; the D gene is possibly TRBD1 (6 bases). Germline V lookup: CDR1 LGHNA, CDR2 YNFKEQ. The CDR3 contains 18 residues. V lost 1 base to trimming and J lost 3 bases, with 19 bases between them. The CDR3 sequence: CASSQARSGAPDNQPQHF. CDR3 bases: TGTGCCAGCAGCCAAGCAAGGTCAGGGGCCCCTGACAATCAGCCCCAGCATTTT.

CDR3 sequence reads: CASTLSGTGGAVYGYTF. The DNA of the CDR3 is TGTGCCAGTACCCTCTCCGGGACAGGGGGCGCGGTCTATGGCTACACCTTC. The chain recombines TRBV19 with TRBJ1-2; 12 bases map to TRBD1. V shed 7 bases, J shed 4 bases, and the junction held 13 bases outside the gene matches. The V gene's germline CDR1 is LNHDA and CDR2 SQIVND (reference sequence). This CDR3 is built from 17 residues.